This entry features one TCR beta chain sequence. As yet, its antigen is unknown. This sample was taken from a study of graft-versus-host responses after intestinal transplantation. Turning to the study itself: All recipients were transplanted with multivisceral, liver-intestinal, or isolated intestinal grafts.

Processing of graft tissue released intraepithelial and lamina propria lymphocytes. Germline trimming cut 4 bases from V and 2 bases from J; bases unmatched to any gene: 6. CDR3 size: 15 residues. CDR1 SGHRS and CDR2 YFSETQ come from the germline V gene. The protocol was immunoSEQ multiplex PCR, while the TCRdb copy is restricted to in-frame clones and leaves out a portion. The table records some 15,000 clones, around 83% of them present only once. Findings of the study overall: Across patients carrying graft-donor T cell macrochimerism, allografts held high graft-versus-host to host-versus-graft clonal ratios. The marrow of recipients harbored GvH clones, and ileum or blood showed some of them first.

J is TRBJ2-5 and V is TRBV5-1, with 9 bases fitting TRBD1. The sequence derives from a human patient who received an intestinal transplant, so some T cells may come from the graft donor. The source material was ileum tissue, sampled approximately 590 days after intestinal transplantation. The DNA of the CDR3 is TGCGCCAGCAGCGAGGGACAGGGACCACAAGAGACCCAGTACTTC. Translation gives CASSEGQGPQETQYF.